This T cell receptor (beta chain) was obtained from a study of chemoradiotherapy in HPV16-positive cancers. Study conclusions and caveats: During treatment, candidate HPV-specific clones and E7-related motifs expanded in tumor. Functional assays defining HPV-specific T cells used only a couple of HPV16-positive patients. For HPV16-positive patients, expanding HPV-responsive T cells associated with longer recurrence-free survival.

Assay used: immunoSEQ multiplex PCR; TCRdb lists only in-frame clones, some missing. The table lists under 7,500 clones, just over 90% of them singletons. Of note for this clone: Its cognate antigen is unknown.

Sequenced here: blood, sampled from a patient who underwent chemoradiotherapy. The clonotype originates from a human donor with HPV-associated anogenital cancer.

CDR3 bases: TGTGCCAGCAGTGTTACTTCGGGCTACTCTAATGAAAAACTGTTTTTT. Translated, it gives CASSVTSGYSNEKLFF. V and J are TRBV2 and TRBJ1-4; D gene ambiguous. CDR1 and CDR2 from the germline V gene are SNHLY and FYNNEI. The V and J ends lost 4 bases and 3 bases respectively, with 15 bases between them. This CDR3 has 16 amino acids.